This T cell receptor beta chain was profiled in a study of blood T cell repertoires in COVID-19. Turning to the study itself: Whether acute or convalescent, the COVID-19 samples came from the United States, Italy and Spain.

Clones were read by immunoSEQ multiplex PCR, and TCRdb kept only the in-frame ones, dropping some. This sample has 250,000 to 350,000 clones; 75% to 90% occur once, and the top ten carry more than 3.5%. Germline lookup yields CDR1 SGHVS and CDR2 FQNEAQ. Losses at the gene ends were 4 bases for V and 3 bases for J; bases not matched to a gene: 6. This CDR3 has 14 amino acids. The receptor was derived from a woman between 25 and 40 years old who had recovered from COVID-19. The chain uses TRBV7-8 and TRBJ2-7; the match to TRBD1 covers 7 bases. The sample taken for sequencing was PBMCs or T cells enriched from blood (not recorded which). The CDR3 protein is CASSSLPGGYEQYF. The CDR3 nucleotides read TGTGCCAGCAGCTCCCTGCCAGGGGGCTACGAGCAGTACTTC.